Listed below are T cell receptor beta chains from one sample, sequenced in a study of cytomegalovirus exposure and HLA in healthy donors. Clones were read by immunoSEQ multiplex PCR, and TCRdb kept only the in-frame ones, dropping some. This sample carries 150,000 to 170,000 clones, more than 75% of them seen once, and the ten largest clones take roughly 7.7%. The source material was PBMCs. Receptor source: a man aged 25-40 years in good health and CMV-seropositive. Each CDR3 is given with its conserved first and last residue. D genes are given only for firm matches. Part of the rows lack a size; the others show once, few, many or a class for expanded clones.

cdr3_aa cdr3_nt v_call clone_size j_call d_call
CASSPDRATNEKLFF TGTGCCAGCAGCCCGGACAGGGCAACTAATGAAAAACTGTTTTTT TRBV7-2 . TRBJ1-4 TRBD1
CASSLSSNTEAFF TGTGCCAGCAGCTTATCCTCTAACACTGAAGCTTTCTTT TRBV11-1 few TRBJ1-1 .
CASSLGQGSNEQFF TGCGCCAGCAGCTTGGGACAGGGGAGCAATGAGCAGTTCTTC TRBV5-1 . TRBJ2-1 TRBD1
CASSASIFGNYGYTF TGTGCCAGCAGTGCCTCGATATTCGGGAACTATGGCTACACCTTC TRBV25-1 few TRBJ1-2 .
CASGWGEGTDTQYF TGTGCTAGTGGTTGGGGGGAGGGCACAGATACGCAGTATTTT TRBV12-5 . TRBJ2-3 .
CASRQQGNTGELFF TGTGCCAGCAGACAACAGGGGAACACCGGGGAGCTGTTTTTT TRBV7-3 . TRBJ2-2 .
CASSPPGGSQETQYF TGTGCCAGCAGCCCCCCCGGGGGGAGCCAAGAGACCCAGTACTTC TRBV11-3 . TRBJ2-5 TRBD2
CASSRGQNQPQHF TGTGCCAGCTCACGCGGACAGAATCAGCCCCAGCATTTT TRBV18 . TRBJ1-5 .
CASNYRPTGLAGHNEQFF TGTGCCAGTAACTATCGGCCAACCGGACTAGCGGGGCACAATGAGCAGTTCTTC TRBV19 . TRBJ2-1 TRBD2
CASSLYTPTDEQYF TGTGCCAGCAGTTTATACACACCGACTGACGAGCAGTACTTC TRBV27 . TRBJ2-7 .
CASSLSLAAFYNEQFF TGTGCCAGCAGTTTGAGTCTAGCGGCCTTTTACAATGAGCAGTTCTTC TRBV27 . TRBJ2-1 TRBD2
CSVPGQGNQPQHF TGCAGCGTTCCGGGACAGGGCAATCAGCCCCAGCATTTT TRBV29-1 few TRBJ1-5 TRBD1
CASSVDGNGYTF TGTGCCAGCAGCGTAGATGGCAATGGCTACACCTTC TRBV9 . TRBJ1-2 .
CASRTGTGAYEQYF TGTGCCAGCAGGACCGGGACAGGGGCCTACGAGCAGTACTTC TRBV6-5 . TRBJ2-7 TRBD1
CASKEGNGNTIYF TGTGCCAGCAAGGAGGGAAATGGAAACACCATATATTTT TRBV6-1 . TRBJ1-3 .
CASSLDQPGRGVYEQYF TGTGCCAGCAGCTTAGATCAACCGGGGCGGGGGGTCTACGAGCAGTACTTC TRBV11-2 . TRBJ2-7 TRBD2
CAWSTGIGTGNTIYF TGTGCCTGGAGCACAGGGATAGGTACTGGAAACACCATATATTTT TRBV30 . TRBJ1-3 .
CASSDTGGRNQPQHF TGTGCCAGCAGTGATACAGGGGGGCGGAATCAGCCCCAGCATTTT TRBV2 few TRBJ1-5 TRBD1
CASSQDRDLYGYTF TGTGCCAGCAGCCAAGATCGGGATCTTTATGGCTACACCTTC TRBV14 . TRBJ1-2 .
CASSLRVGLAGTYNEQFF TGCGCCAGCAGCCTCAGAGTGGGTCTAGCGGGGACCTACAATGAGCAGTTCTTC TRBV4-1 . TRBJ2-1 TRBD2
CASSLSRDKRDIQYF TGTGCCAGCAGTTTGTCCCGGGACAAAAGGGACATTCAGTACTTC TRBV28 . TRBJ2-4 .
CASSYLAGSQETQYF TGTGCCAGCAGCTATCTAGCGGGGAGTCAAGAGACCCAGTACTTC TRBV7-3 once TRBJ2-5 TRBD2
CASSLQGGPEAFF TGTGCCAGCAGCTTGCAAGGAGGGCCTGAAGCTTTCTTT TRBV5-4 . TRBJ1-1 .